The 10 T cell receptor beta chains listed next were all sequenced from one sample in a study of OX40 agonist ivuxolimab in advanced cancers. Clones were read by immunoSEQ multiplex PCR, and TCRdb kept only the in-frame ones, dropping some. The table includes tens of thousands of clones, under 95% detected once. This material consisted of CD4+ or CD8+ T cells sorted from blood, taken in a trial of the OX40 agonist ivuxolimab. The receptors were sampled from an adult with an advanced solid tumor such as melanoma, head and neck, liver or kidney cancer.

This chain joins TRBV29-1 and TRBJ2-3; D tentatively fits TRBD1 or TRBD2 (5 bases each). This CDR3 is built from 14 residues. Germline V gives CDR1 SQVTM, CDR2 ANQGSEA. The CDR3 DNA follows: TGCACCTCGGGGCTGATGAAAAGCACAGATACGCAGTATTTT. Amino acid sequence: CTSGLMKSTDTQYF.

The sample holds one count of this clone. This chain links TRBV19 with TRBJ1-3; possibly TRBD1 for D (5 bases). Germline-derived CDR1 and CDR2 are LNHDA and SQIVND (reference sequence). The CDR3 extends over 17 amino acids. V was pared by 7 bases and J by 2 bases, with 21 bases between. The CDR3 bases are TGTGCCAGTACCACCGTCGTCGGGGGGGGAGCTGGAAACACCATATATTTT. Residues: CASTTVVGGGAGNTIYF.

V is TRBV11-2 and J is TRBJ1-2; possibly TRBD1 for D (6 bases). CDR1 is SGHAT, CDR2 FQNNGV, per germline. V lost 5 bases, J lost 7 bases, and 14 bases lay in between. The CDR3 extends over 13 amino acids. CDR3 sequence (DNA): TGTGCCAGCAGCCCGGACAGAGTCAGTGGCTACACCTTC. Its protein product is CASSPDRVSGYTF.

For this clone: The junction differs from germline at one of its ends, possibly a read error. The chain joins TRBV11-3 to TRBJ1-3; D remains unclear. The CDR3 runs 13 residues. Germline assignment: CDR1 SGHNT and CDR2 YENEEA. The CDR3 reads CASSYEAGNTIYF. In nucleotides, the CDR3 is TGTGCCAGCAGCTACGAAGCTGGGAACACCATATATTTT.

V and J are TRBV6-6 and TRBJ2-1; 7 bases fit TRBD2. Germline CDR1 reads MNHNY; CDR2 reads SVGAGI (reference sequence). The CDR3 extends over 14 amino acids. After removal of 3 bases from V and 10 bases from J, the junction contained 9 bases not matched to a gene. The CDR3 bases are TGTGCCAGCAGTTATCCTAGCGGTAGCTCGGAGCAGTTCTTC. Translation: CASSYPSGSSEQFF.

This chain connects TRBV5-1 to TRBJ1-1, with D possibly being TRBD1 (5 bases). CDR1 and CDR2 (germline): SGHRS, YFSETQ. V was shortened by 3 bases and J by 4 bases, with 19 bases between the two germline ends. The CDR3 has 16 amino acids. As DNA, the CDR3 is TGCGCCAGCAGCTGGGGGGTAGGGATAATGACCACTGAAGCTTTCTTT. Translating it yields CASSWGVGIMTTEAFF. Supplemented by reference TRBV5-1 and TRBJ1-1, the full variable domain reads KAGVTQTPRYLIKTRGQQVTLSCSPISGHRSVSWYQQTPGQGLQFLFEYFSETQRNKGNFPGRFSGRQFSNSRSEMNVSTLELGDSALYLCASSWGVGIMTTEAFFGQGTRLTVV.

This chain uses TRBV6-6 with TRBJ2-7; TRBD2 might be the D (6 bases). Germline V gene sequence: CDR1 MNHNY, CDR2 SVGAGI (reference sequence). The CDR3 totals 15 residues. Trimming shortened V by 0 bases and J by 3 bases, and 12 bases separated the two germline ends. The CDR3 nucleotides read TGTGCCAGCAGTTACTCCGCTAGCGATTACTACGAGCAGTACTTC. Encoded protein: CASSYSASDYYEQYF.

The chain links TRBV7-9 to TRBJ2-7; 8 nucleotides agree with TRBD1. After removal of 9 bases from V and 5 bases from J, the junction contained 9 bases not matched to a gene. There are 13 residues in the CDR3. Germline loops: CDR1 SEHNR, CDR2 FQNEAQ (reference sequence). The CDR3 nucleotides are TGTGCCAGTACCCGGACAGGGCGAGACGAGCAGTACTTC. Amino acid sequence: CASTRTGRDEQYF.

The rearrangement links TRBV7-3 to TRBJ2-2; the D gene is possibly TRBD1 (6 bases). In germline, CDR1 is SGHTA, CDR2 FQGTGA. V lost 1 base, J lost 7 bases, and 19 bases lay in between. The CDR3 runs to 17 residues. CDR3 sequence reads: CASSLSLDRIFVGELFF. The CDR3, as DNA: TGTGCCAGCAGCTTAAGCCTAGACAGGATTTTTGTCGGGGAGCTGTTTTTT. Variable domain in full (rest from reference TRBV7-3 and TRBJ2-2): GAGVSQTPSNKVTEKGKYVELRCDPISGHTALYWYRQSLGQGPEFLIYFQGTGAADDSGLPNDRFFAVRPEGSVSTLKIQRTERGDSAVYLCASSLSLDRIFVGELFFGEGSRLTVL.

The rearrangement uses TRBV19 and TRBJ2-1; 7 bases map to TRBD2. The CDR3 loop spans 15 amino acids. V gave up 3 bases and J gave up 7 bases; unmatched junction bases: 9. CDR1 and CDR2 from the germline V gene are LNHDA and SQIVND (reference sequence). CDR3 DNA sequence: TGTGCCAGTAGTATGGAGCGGGATCTCCTGAATGAGCAGTTCTTC. This gives the protein CASSMERDLLNEQFF.